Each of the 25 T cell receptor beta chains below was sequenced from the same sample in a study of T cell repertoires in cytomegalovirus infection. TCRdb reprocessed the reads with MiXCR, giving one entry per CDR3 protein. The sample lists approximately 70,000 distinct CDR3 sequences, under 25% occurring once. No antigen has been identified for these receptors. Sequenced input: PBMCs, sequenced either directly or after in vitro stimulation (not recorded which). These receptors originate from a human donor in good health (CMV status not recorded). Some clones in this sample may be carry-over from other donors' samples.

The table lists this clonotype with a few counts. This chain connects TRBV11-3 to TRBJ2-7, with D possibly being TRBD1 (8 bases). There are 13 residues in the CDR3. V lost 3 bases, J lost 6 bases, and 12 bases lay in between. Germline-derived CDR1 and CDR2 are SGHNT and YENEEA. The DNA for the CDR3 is TGTGCCAGCAGCTTCACAGGGGGGGGCGAGCAGTACTTC. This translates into CASSFTGGGEQYF.

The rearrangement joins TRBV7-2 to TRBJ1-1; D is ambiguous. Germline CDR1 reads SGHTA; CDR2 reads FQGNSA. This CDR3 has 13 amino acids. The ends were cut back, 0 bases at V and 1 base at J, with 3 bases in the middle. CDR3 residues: CASSLARNTEAFF. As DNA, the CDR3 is TGTGCCAGCAGCTTAGCACGGAACACTGAAGCTTTCTTT.

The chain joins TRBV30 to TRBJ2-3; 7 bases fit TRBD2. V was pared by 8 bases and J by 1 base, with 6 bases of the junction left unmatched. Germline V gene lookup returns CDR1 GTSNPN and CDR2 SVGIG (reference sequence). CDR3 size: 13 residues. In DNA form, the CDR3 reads TGTGCCACCGGGGGGTGGGGCACAGATACGCAGTATTTT. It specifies CATGGWGTDTQYF.

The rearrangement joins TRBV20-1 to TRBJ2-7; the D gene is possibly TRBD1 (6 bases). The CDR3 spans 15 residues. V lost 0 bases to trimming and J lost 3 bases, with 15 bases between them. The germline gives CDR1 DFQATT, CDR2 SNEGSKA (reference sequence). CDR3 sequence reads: CSARDPEGHYYEQYF. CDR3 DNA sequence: TGCAGTGCTAGAGATCCCGAGGGACATTACTACGAGCAGTACTTC.

CDR3 nucleotide sequence: TGTGCCAGCAGTCCCCGGGACAGCATCTCCTACGAGCAGTACTTC. Translation: CASSPRDSISYEQYF. The chain uses TRBV28 and TRBJ2-7; the match to TRBD1 covers 7 bases. This CDR3 has 15 residues. J was trimmed by 0 bases and V by 5 bases; bases with no gene match: 7. Looked up from germline, CDR1 is MDHEN and CDR2 is SYDVKM.

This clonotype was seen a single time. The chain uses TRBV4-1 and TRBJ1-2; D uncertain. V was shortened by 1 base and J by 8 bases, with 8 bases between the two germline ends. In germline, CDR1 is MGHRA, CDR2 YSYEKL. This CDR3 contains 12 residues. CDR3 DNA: TGCGCCAGCAGCCAAGCGAATAGAGGCTACACCTTC. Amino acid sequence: CASSQANRGYTF.

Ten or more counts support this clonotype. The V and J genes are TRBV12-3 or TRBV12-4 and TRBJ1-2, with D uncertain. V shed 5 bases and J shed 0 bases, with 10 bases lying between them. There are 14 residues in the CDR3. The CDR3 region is CASSNRAANYGYTF. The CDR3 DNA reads TGTGCCAGCAGTAACAGAGCCGCTAACTATGGCTACACCTTC.

CDR3 region: CSARDPYRGEAYEQYF. The CDR3 DNA is TGCAGTGCTAGAGATCCCTACAGGGGAGAAGCCTACGAGCAGTACTTC. The chain is built from TRBV20-1 and TRBJ2-7; TRBD1 aligns across 7 bases. CDR1 and CDR2 from the germline V gene are DFQATT and SNEGSKA (reference sequence). The CDR3 runs to 16 residues. V lost 0 bases and J lost 2; bases outside the gene matches: 10.

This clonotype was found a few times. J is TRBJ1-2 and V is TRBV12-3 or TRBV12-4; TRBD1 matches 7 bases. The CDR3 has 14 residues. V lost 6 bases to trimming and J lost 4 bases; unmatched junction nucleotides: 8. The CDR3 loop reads CASRAGTVSYGYTF. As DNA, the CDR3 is TGTGCCAGCAGGGCCGGGACAGTAAGCTATGGCTACACCTTC.

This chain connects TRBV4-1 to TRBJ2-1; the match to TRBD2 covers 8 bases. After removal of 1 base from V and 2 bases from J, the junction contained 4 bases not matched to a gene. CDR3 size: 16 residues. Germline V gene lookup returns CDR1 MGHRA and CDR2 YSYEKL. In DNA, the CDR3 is TGCGCCAGCAGCCAAGGAGTAGCGGGAACCTACAATGAGCAGTTCTTC. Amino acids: CASSQGVAGTYNEQFF.

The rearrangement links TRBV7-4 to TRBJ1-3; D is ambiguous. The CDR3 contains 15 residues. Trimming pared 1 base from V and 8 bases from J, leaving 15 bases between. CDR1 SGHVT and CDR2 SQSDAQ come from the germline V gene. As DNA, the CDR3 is TGTGCCAGCAGCTTAGAAGGGAGTGTACAGTACACCATATATTTT. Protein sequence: CASSLEGSVQYTIYF.

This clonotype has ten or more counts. The CDR3 sequence is CSARDREGNQPQHF. The CDR3 DNA sequence: TGCAGTGCTCGGGACAGGGAAGGCAATCAGCCCCAGCATTTT. This chain joins TRBV20-1 and TRBJ1-5; TRBD1 matches at 9 bases. There are 14 residues in the CDR3. The V gene's germline CDR1 is DFQATT and CDR2 SNEGSKA (reference sequence). V lost 5 bases and J lost 2; bases outside the gene matches: 4.

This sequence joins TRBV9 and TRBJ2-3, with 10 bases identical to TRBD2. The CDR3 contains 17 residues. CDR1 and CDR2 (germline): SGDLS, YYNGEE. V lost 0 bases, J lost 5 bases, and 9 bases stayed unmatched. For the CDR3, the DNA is TGTGCCAGCAGCGTAGACCCAGCGGGAGGGCCTGTAGATACGCAGTATTTT. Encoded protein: CASSVDPAGGPVDTQYF.

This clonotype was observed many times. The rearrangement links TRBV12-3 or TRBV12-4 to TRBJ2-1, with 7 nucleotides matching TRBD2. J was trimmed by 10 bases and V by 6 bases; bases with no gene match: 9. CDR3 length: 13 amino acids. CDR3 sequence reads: CASSHGTIKEQFF. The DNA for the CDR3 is TGTGCCAGCAGCCACGGGACTATAAAAGAGCAGTTCTTC.

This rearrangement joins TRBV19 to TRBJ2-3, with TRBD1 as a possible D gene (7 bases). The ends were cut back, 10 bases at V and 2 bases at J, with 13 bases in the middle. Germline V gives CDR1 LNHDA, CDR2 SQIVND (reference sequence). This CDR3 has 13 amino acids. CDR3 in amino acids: CATRQGLTDTQYF. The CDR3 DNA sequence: TGTGCCACTAGACAGGGACTCACAGATACGCAGTATTTT.

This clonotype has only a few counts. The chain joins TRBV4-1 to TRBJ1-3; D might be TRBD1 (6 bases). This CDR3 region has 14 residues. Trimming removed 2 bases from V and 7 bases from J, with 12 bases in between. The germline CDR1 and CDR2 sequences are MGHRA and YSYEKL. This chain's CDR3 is CASSQPGTKNTIYF. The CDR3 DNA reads TGCGCCAGCAGCCAACCCGGGACAAAGAACACCATATATTTT.

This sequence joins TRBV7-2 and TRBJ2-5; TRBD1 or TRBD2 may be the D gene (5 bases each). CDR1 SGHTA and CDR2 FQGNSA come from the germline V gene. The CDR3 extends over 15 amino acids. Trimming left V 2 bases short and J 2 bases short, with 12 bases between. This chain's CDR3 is CASSLWGSGQETQYF. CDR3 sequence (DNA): TGTGCCAGCAGCTTATGGGGGAGTGGGCAAGAGACCCAGTACTTC.

The CDR3 DNA reads as TGTGCCAGCAGTTCCGCAGGGTCAAATCAGCCCCAGCATTTT. Its translation: CASSSAGSNQPQHF. The gene calls are TRBV12-3 or TRBV12-4 and TRBJ1-5; D is perhaps TRBD1 (5 bases). CDR3 length: 14 residues. Trimming left V 4 bases short and J 4 bases short, with 11 bases between.

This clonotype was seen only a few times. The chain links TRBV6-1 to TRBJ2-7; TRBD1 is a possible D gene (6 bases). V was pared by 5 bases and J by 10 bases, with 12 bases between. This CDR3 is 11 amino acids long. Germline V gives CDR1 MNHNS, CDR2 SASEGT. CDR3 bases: TGTGCCAGCAGTTCCCAGGGGTACCAGTACTTC. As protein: CASSSQGYQYF.

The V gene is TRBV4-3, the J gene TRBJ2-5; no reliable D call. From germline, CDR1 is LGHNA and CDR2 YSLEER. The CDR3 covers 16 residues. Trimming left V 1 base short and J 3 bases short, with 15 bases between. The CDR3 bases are TGCGCCAGCAGCCAAGGTGGTCAGCCGGAGAAAGAGACCCAGTACTTC. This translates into CASSQGGQPEKETQYF.

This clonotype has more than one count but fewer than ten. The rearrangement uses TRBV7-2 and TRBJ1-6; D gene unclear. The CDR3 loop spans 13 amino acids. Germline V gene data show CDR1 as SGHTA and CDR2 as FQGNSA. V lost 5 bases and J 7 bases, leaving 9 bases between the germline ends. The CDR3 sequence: CASSLTTNSPLHF. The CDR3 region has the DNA TGTGCCAGCAGCCTAACGACCAATTCACCCCTCCACTTT.

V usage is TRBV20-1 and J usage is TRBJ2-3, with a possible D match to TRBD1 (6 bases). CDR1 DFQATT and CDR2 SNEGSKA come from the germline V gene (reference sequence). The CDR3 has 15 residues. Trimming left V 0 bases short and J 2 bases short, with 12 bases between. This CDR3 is CSARDPGHLTDTQYF. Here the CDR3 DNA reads TGCAGTGCTAGAGATCCGGGACATCTCACAGATACGCAGTATTTT.

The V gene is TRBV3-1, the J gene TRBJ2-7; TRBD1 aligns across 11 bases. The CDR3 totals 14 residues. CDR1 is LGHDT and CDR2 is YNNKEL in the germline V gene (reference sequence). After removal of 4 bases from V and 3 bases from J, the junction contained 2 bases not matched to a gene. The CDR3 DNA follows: TGTGCCAGCAGCCCGGGACAGGGGGACTACGAGCAGTACGTC. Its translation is CASSPGQGDYEQYV.

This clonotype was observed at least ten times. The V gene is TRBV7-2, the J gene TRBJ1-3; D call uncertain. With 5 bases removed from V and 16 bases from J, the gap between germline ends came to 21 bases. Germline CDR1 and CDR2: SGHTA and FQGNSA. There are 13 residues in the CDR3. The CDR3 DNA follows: TGTGCCAGCAGCACCGGGCTCAGCCCTCCCTATTATTTT. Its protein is CASSTGLSPPYYF. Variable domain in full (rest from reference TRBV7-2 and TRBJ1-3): GAGVSQSPSNKVTEKGKDVELRCDPISGHTALYWYRQSLGQGLEFLIYFQGNSAPDKSGLPSDRFSAERTGGSVSTLTIQRTQQEDSAVYLCASSTGLSPPYYFGEGSWLTVV.

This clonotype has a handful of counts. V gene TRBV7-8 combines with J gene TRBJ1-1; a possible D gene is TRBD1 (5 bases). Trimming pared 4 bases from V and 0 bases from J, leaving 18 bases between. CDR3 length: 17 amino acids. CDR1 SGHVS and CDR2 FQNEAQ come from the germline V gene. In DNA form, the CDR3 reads TGTGCCAGCAGCTCACTAACGCCCGGGACCCTGAACACTGAAGCTTTCTTT. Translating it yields CASSSLTPGTLNTEAFF.